This TCR beta chain was identified during a study of response to subunit inactivated influenza vaccine. Study-level findings and limits: Each seasonal influenza vaccination recruits few new T cells, the authors suggested.

In the case of this clonotype: Antigen specificity is unknown.

Deletions cut 5 bases from V and 4 bases from J, with 2 bases between. From germline, CDR1 is MNHNS and CDR2 SASEGT. The CDR3 has 10 residues. TCRdb re-derived calls from the RT-PCR reads in MiXCR, one entry per CDR3 protein. This table has more than 550,000 distinct CDR3 sequences, approximately 12% appearing once. The receptor comes from a man in his forties or fifties who received an inactivated influenza vaccine. The chain carries TRBV6-1 and TRBJ1-2; D unresolved. The starting material was PBMCs from blood, obtained on the day of vaccination. CDR3 nucleotide sequence: TGTGCCAGCAGTCGCTATGGCTACACCTTC. It specifies CASSRYGYTF.